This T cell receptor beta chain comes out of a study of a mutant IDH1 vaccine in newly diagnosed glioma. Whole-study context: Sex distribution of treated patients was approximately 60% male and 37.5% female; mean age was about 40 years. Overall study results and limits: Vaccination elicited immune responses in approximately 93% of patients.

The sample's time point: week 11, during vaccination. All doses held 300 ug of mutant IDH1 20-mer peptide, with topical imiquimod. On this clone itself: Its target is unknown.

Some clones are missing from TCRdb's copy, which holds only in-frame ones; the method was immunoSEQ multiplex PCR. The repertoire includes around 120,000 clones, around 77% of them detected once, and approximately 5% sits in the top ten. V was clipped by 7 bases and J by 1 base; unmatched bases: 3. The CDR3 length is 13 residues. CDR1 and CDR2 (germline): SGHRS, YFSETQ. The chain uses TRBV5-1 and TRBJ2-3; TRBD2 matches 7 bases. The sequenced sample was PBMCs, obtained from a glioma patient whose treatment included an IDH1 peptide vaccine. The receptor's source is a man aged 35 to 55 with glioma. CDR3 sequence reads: CASRLAGTDTQYF. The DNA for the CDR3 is TGCGCCAGCCGTCTAGCGGGCACAGATACGCAGTATTTT.